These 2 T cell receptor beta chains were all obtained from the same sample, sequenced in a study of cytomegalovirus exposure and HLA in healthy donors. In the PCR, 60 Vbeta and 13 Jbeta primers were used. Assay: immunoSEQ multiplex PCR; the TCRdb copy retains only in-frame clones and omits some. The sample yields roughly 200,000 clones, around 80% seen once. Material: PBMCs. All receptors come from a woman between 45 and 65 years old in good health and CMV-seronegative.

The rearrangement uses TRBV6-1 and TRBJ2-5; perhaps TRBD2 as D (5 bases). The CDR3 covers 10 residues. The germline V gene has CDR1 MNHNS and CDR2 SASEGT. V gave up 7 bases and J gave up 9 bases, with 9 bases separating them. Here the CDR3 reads CASNLGAQYF. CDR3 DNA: TGTGCCAGCAATCTCGGGGCCCAGTACTTC.

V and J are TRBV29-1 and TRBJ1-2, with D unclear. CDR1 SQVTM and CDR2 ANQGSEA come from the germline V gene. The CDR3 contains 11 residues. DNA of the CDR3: TGCAACGCCGCGGGCGCTTATGGCTACACCTTC. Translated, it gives CNAAGAYGYTF.